These 32 T cell receptor beta chains originate from one sample sequenced in a study of PD-L1 blockade in urothelial cancer. The time point is: pretreatment peripheral blood. Assay: immunoSEQ multiplex PCR; the TCRdb copy retains only in-frame clones and omits some. This sample has about 56,000 clones; over 75% occur once, and the top ten carry around 14%. The sample consisted of PBMCs, taken around atezolizumab (anti-PD-L1) treatment. These receptors all stem from a man in his sixties or seventies with urothelial cancer.

The chain links TRBV19 to TRBJ2-2; 8 bases line up with TRBD1. Per germline, CDR1 LNHDA and CDR2 SQIVND (reference sequence). This CDR3 is built from 22 residues. V dropped 4 bases and J dropped 1; count of bases not matched to a gene: 23. The CDR3, as DNA: TGTGCCAGTAGTACCCGTCCCGGACAGGGAATCGGAAGCGGGCAGAACACCGGGGAGCTGTTTTTT. This codes for CASSTRPGQGIGSGQNTGELFF.

CDR3 DNA: TGTGCCAGCAGCTTGGAAAAACCCGCGGTTCTTTATACGCAGTATTTT. This gives the protein CASSLEKPAVLYTQYF. The rearrangement links TRBV5-6 to TRBJ2-3; D ambiguous. The CDR3 consists of 16 residues. The germline CDR1 and CDR2 sequences are SGHDT and YYEEEE. V dropped 0 bases and J dropped 7 bases, with 18 bases sitting between them.

V is TRBV7-3 and J is TRBJ2-3; D unresolved. This CDR3 has 12 amino acids. Per the germline V gene, CDR1 is SGHTA and CDR2 is FQGTGA. Trimming removed 3 bases from V and 8 bases from J, with 9 bases in between. DNA for the CDR3: TGTGCCAGCAGCTTGGAGTTAGGTACGCAGTATTTT. Its translation is CASSLELGTQYF.

This chain joins TRBV13 and TRBJ2-5; 8 bases are a match to TRBD2. Germline V CDR1 and CDR2: PRHDT, FYEKMQ (reference sequence). The CDR3 is made up of 14 amino acids. V was clipped by 1 base and J by 2 bases; unmatched bases: 0. CDR3 coding DNA: TGTGCCAGCAGCTTAGCGGGAGGGCAAGAGACCCAGTACTTC. Amino acids: CASSLAGGQETQYF.

The rearrangement joins TRBV5-1 to TRBJ2-2; tentatively, D is TRBD1 (5 bases). This CDR3 region has 15 residues. Trimming removed 2 bases at V and 4 bases at J, with 12 bases between. The germline CDR1 and CDR2 sequences are SGHRS and YFSETQ. CDR3 sequence reads: CASSFKGYGTGELFF. DNA for the CDR3: TGCGCCAGCAGCTTTAAGGGGTACGGCACCGGGGAGCTGTTTTTT.

The rearrangement uses TRBV27 and TRBJ2-6, with TRBD2 matching over 7 bases. CDR3 size: 16 residues. The V and J ends lost 5 bases and 0 bases, in that order; junction bases with no gene match: 4. The V gene's germline CDR1 is MNHEY and CDR2 SMNVEV (reference sequence). The CDR3 here is CASSPWTSSGANVLTF. The DNA for the CDR3 is TGTGCCAGCAGTCCCTGGACTAGCTCTGGGGCCAACGTCCTGACTTTC.

In the case of this clone: At one end the junction does not follow the germline gene, possibly because of a read error. The rearrangement joins TRBV7-9 to TRBJ2-7; D gene unclear. The CDR3 sequence is 12 residues long. The germline V gene has CDR1 SEHNR and CDR2 FQNEAQ (reference sequence). CDR3 loop: CASSLVSDEQYF. In nucleotides, the CDR3 is TGTGCCAGCAGCTTAGTCTCCGACGAGCAGTACTTC.

The CDR3 DNA follows: TGTGCCAGCAGCGTATCACAGGGCACAGATACGCAGTATTTT. As protein: CASSVSQGTDTQYF. The chain links TRBV9 to TRBJ2-3; D is perhaps TRBD1 (5 bases). The germline V and J ends were trimmed by 1 base and 1 base, with 7 bases remaining between them. The germline V gene encodes CDR1 SGDLS and CDR2 YYNGEE. The CDR3 has 14 amino acids.

The DNA for the CDR3 is TGTGCCAGCAGTCCGACAGTGGCCGGGGAGCTGTTTTTT. Translating it yields CASSPTVAGELFF. This chain uses TRBV27 with TRBJ2-2, with a possible D match to TRBD1 (5 bases). Per germline, CDR1 MNHEY and CDR2 SMNVEV (reference sequence). The CDR3 totals 13 residues. Trimming removed 5 bases from V and 6 bases from J, with 10 bases in between.

The J gene is TRBJ2-2, the V gene TRBV10-1, with 7 bases fitting TRBD2. The CDR3 is 17 residues long. With 2 bases clipped from V and 6 bases from J, the junction kept 12 bases outside the gene matches. CDR1 and CDR2 from the germline V gene are WNHNN and SYGVQD (reference sequence). The CDR3 here is CASSEVTASGSPGELFF. As DNA, the CDR3 is TGCGCCAGCAGTGAGGTTACCGCTAGCGGTTCCCCCGGGGAGCTGTTTTTT.

Here the CDR3 reads CASSPNQGEETQYF. The CDR3 DNA is TGTGCCAGCTCACCAAATCAGGGGGAGGAGACCCAGTACTTC. This sequence joins TRBV18 and TRBJ2-5; TRBD1 matches 7 bases. Per the germline V gene, CDR1 is KGHSH and CDR2 is LQKENI. The CDR3 loop spans 14 amino acids. V was clipped by 2 bases and J by 5 bases; unmatched bases: 5.

This chain links TRBV5-5 with TRBJ2-7, with a tentative D call TRBD1 (5 bases). The CDR3 runs to 13 residues. In germline, CDR1 is SGHKS, CDR2 YYEKEE (reference sequence). V lost 2 bases, J lost 3 bases, and 9 bases lay in between. CDR3 nucleotides: TGTGCCAGCAGCTTAGACAGAGTCTACGAGCAGTACTTC. Its protein product is CASSLDRVYEQYF.

This chain joins TRBV2 and TRBJ2-2; 9 bases agree with TRBD2. The CDR3 contains 15 residues. Trimming at V came to 4 bases and at J to 7 bases, leaving 7 bases not matched to a gene. The germline gives CDR1 SNHLY, CDR2 FYNNEI. The CDR3 sequence is CASSVAGGVIGELFF. DNA of the CDR3: TGTGCCAGCAGTGTGGCGGGAGGGGTTATCGGGGAGCTGTTTTTT. Drawing the rest from reference TRBV2 and TRBJ2-2, the complete variable domain is EPEVTQTPSHQVTQMGQEVILRCVPISNHLYFYWYRQILGQKVEFLVSFYNNEISEKSEIFDDQFSVERPDGSNFTLKIRSTKLEDSAMYFCASSVAGGVIGELFFGEGSRLTVL.

J is TRBJ2-2 and V is TRBV9; the match to TRBD2 covers 7 bases. The CDR3 length is 17 residues. Germline CDR1 reads SGDLS; CDR2 reads YYNGEE. With 0 bases clipped from V and 3 bases from J, the junction kept 8 bases outside the gene matches. The CDR3 DNA follows: TGTGCCAGCAGCGTAGCTACTGGGGAGGGCCACACCGGGGAGCTGTTTTTT. Protein product: CASSVATGEGHTGELFF.

The chain joins TRBV20-1 to TRBJ2-3, with D hard to call. The CDR3 has 10 amino acids. Trimming stripped 6 bases from V and 14 bases from J, with 15 bases between. CDR1 and CDR2 from the germline V gene are DFQATT and SNEGSKA (reference sequence). The CDR3 region has the DNA TGCAGTGCGGGCAACAGATACGCGTATTTT. It yields the protein CSAGNRYAYF.

This CDR3 reads CASSLTTSTGDRYGYTF. For the CDR3, the DNA is TGTGCCAGCAGCTTGACCACCTCGACGGGAGATCGTTATGGCTACACCTTC. The chain links TRBV5-6 to TRBJ1-2, with D uncertain. V was shortened by 1 base and J by 5 bases, with 21 bases between the two germline ends. Germline values: CDR1 SGHDT, CDR2 YYEEEE. The CDR3 totals 17 residues. Drawing the rest from reference TRBV5-6 and TRBJ1-2, the complete variable domain is DAGVTQSPTHLIKTRGQQVTLRCSPKSGHDTVSWYQQALGQGPQFIFQYYEEEERQRGNFPDRFSGHQFPNYSSELNVNALLLGDSALYLCASSLTTSTGDRYGYTFGSGTRLTVV.

This chain uses TRBV30 with TRBJ2-7; TRBD2 is a possible D gene (5 bases). The CDR3 is 13 amino acids. Per germline, CDR1 GTSNPN and CDR2 SVGIG (reference sequence). V was clipped by 4 bases and J by 6 bases, with 16 bases between them. The CDR3, as DNA: TGTGCCTGGACTCAGGACTCCCCTGGCGAGCAGTACTTC. Its translation is CAWTQDSPGEQYF.

V usage is TRBV28 and J usage is TRBJ2-1, with 9 nucleotides matching TRBD1. Germline V CDR1 and CDR2: MDHEN, SYDVKM. Trimming cost V 2 bases and J 7 bases; bases outside gene matches: 9. The CDR3 runs 16 residues. Written as DNA, the CDR3 is TGTGCCAGCAGTTTAATCACAGGGGGCGAAATGAATGAGCAGTTCTTC. Translating it yields CASSLITGGEMNEQFF.

The chain has TRBV27 and TRBJ1-1, with TRBD1 matching over 11 bases. This CDR3 comprises 13 residues. The V gene end was trimmed by 5 bases and the J gene end by 10 bases; junction bases not matched to a gene: 6. Germline CDR1 MNHEY, CDR2 SMNVEV (reference sequence). CDR3 in DNA: TGTGCCAGCAGTCTCGGGACAGGGGGACGAGCTTTCTTT. It yields the protein CASSLGTGGRAFF.

The chain joins TRBV5-6 to TRBJ1-1, with a possible D match to TRBD1 (5 bases). CDR1 and CDR2 (germline): SGHDT, YYEEEE. Trimming stripped 0 bases from V and 0 bases from J, with 9 bases between. The CDR3 has 15 amino acids. CDR3 region: CASSLGQSLNTEAFF. The CDR3 DNA reads as TGTGCCAGCAGCTTGGGACAGAGTTTGAACACTGAAGCTTTCTTT.

The chain has TRBV28 and TRBJ2-7, with 8 bases matching TRBD1. The CDR3 spans 13 residues. The germline CDR1 and CDR2 sequences are MDHEN and SYDVKM. The V and J ends lost 5 bases and 5 bases, in that order; junction bases with no gene match: 5. The CDR3 here is CASSRQGNNEQYF. The CDR3 nucleotides are TGTGCCAGCAGTCGACAGGGGAACAACGAGCAGTACTTC.

The V gene is TRBV14, the J gene TRBJ2-5; D is possibly TRBD1 (6 bases). The CDR3 contains 16 residues. Trimming pared 1 base from V and 2 bases from J, leaving 14 bases between. Germline CDR1 is SGHDN and CDR2 is FVKESK. The CDR3 is CASSQARGSRQETQYF. In DNA form, the CDR3 reads TGTGCCAGCAGCCAAGCCAGGGGCTCGAGGCAAGAGACCCAGTACTTC.

The rearrangement joins TRBV29-1 to TRBJ2-7; D is possibly TRBD2 (5 bases). Germline V CDR1 and CDR2: SQVTM, ANQGSEA. CDR3 length equals 14 residues. Trimming cost V 7 bases and J 6 bases, with 22 bases left between them. CDR3 sequence (DNA): TGCAGCGCTGCGCCAGGTGGCGGGCAAGGCGAGCAGTACTTC. Translated: CSAAPGGGQGEQYF.

The gene calls are TRBV6-1 and TRBJ1-1; the D gene is possibly TRBD1 (6 bases). Germline CDR1 is MNHNS and CDR2 is SASEGT. CDR3 length: 14 residues. Trimming took off 6 bases at V and 4 bases at J, with 15 bases between the two ends. CDR3 DNA: TGTGCCAGCAGACTAGAGGGGGATTTCACTGAAGCTTTCTTT. Translation: CASRLEGDFTEAFF.

V and J are TRBV19 and TRBJ1-2, with a possible D match to TRBD1 (5 bases). Germline assignment: CDR1 LNHDA and CDR2 SQIVND (reference sequence). This CDR3 is 14 amino acids long. Trimming removed 6 bases at V and 8 bases at J, with 19 bases between. CDR3 nucleotide sequence: TGTGCCAGTAGACAGGATGGCAGGCGCTCAGGCTACACCTTC. Translating gives CASRQDGRRSGYTF.

DNA of the CDR3: TGTGCCAGCAGTGGGTCCCTCGGGACTGAAGCTTTCTTT. It codes for CASSGSLGTEAFF. The rearrangement joins TRBV6-5 to TRBJ1-1, with D unresolved. The CDR3 contains 13 residues. V was pared by 5 bases and J by 5 bases, with 12 bases between. Germline assignment: CDR1 MNHEY and CDR2 SVGAGI.

The chain uses TRBV23-1 and TRBJ1-5, with TRBD1 as a possible D gene (5 bases). TRBV23-1 is placed among ORFs of uncertain function. This CDR3 has 15 residues. The V and J ends lost 2 bases and 3 bases respectively, with 11 bases between them. CDR3 sequence (DNA): TGCGCCAGCAGTCAAGGCGGGGGTCTCAATCAGCCCCAGCATTTT. Translated: CASSQGGGLNQPQHF.

The chain uses TRBV28 and TRBJ1-1; a possible D gene is TRBD1 (5 bases). Trimming cost V 7 bases and J 6 bases, with 18 bases left between them. CDR1 and CDR2 from the germline V gene are MDHEN and SYDVKM. This CDR3 spans 14 amino acids. The CDR3 sequence: CASTPQAQGAEAFF. In DNA form, the CDR3 reads TGTGCCAGCACTCCCCAGGCCCAGGGTGCTGAAGCTTTCTTT.

The J gene is TRBJ2-2, the V gene TRBV5-1, with 10 bases matching TRBD2. The CDR3 covers 14 residues. J was trimmed by 5 bases and V by 8 bases; bases with no gene match: 6. Germline loops: CDR1 SGHRS, CDR2 YFSETQ. The CDR3 coding sequence is TGCGCCAGTGGTCCGGGACTAGCGACCGGGGAGCTGTTTTTT. Amino acids: CASGPGLATGELFF. Variable domain in full (rest from reference TRBV5-1 and TRBJ2-2): KAGVTQTPRYLIKTRGQQVTLSCSPISGHRSVSWYQQTPGQGLQFLFEYFSETQRNKGNFPGRFSGRQFSNSRSEMNVSTLELGDSALYLCASGPGLATGELFFGEGSRLTVL.

This clone occurred once. V and J are TRBV18 and TRBJ2-3; TRBD1 matches at 8 bases. This CDR3 contains 16 residues. Germline-derived CDR1 and CDR2 are KGHSH and LQKENI. V was clipped by 5 bases and J by 2 bases; unmatched bases: 9. CDR3 region: CASSSRDRPFTDTQYF. The DNA of the CDR3 is TGTGCCAGCTCATCCCGGGACAGGCCATTCACAGATACGCAGTATTTT. The full variable domain, rest sourced from reference TRBV18 and TRBJ2-3, is NAGVMQNPRHLVRRRGQEARLRCSPMKGHSHVYWYRQLPEEGLKFMVYLQKENIIDESGMPKERFSAEFPKEGPSILRIQQVVRGDSAAYFCASSSRDRPFTDTQYFGPGTRLTVL.

This clone has just one count. The chain employs TRBV9 and TRBJ2-1; 12 bases map to TRBD2. The germline gives CDR1 SGDLS, CDR2 YYNGEE. The CDR3 is made up of 17 amino acids. With V trimmed by 0 bases and J by 7 bases, 8 bases remained unmatched. In nucleotides, the CDR3 is TGTGCCAGCAGCGTAGGGGCTAGCGGGAGGGGGTCGAATGAGCAGTTCTTC. It specifies CASSVGASGRGSNEQFF.

This clone showed up just once. The chain is built from TRBV2 and TRBJ2-1; 10 nucleotides agree with TRBD2. CDR1 and CDR2 from the germline V gene are SNHLY and FYNNEI. J was trimmed by 9 bases and V by 3 bases; bases with no gene match: 11. The length of the CDR3 is 16 residues. The CDR3 loop is CASSDRVAGGESEQFF. CDR3 DNA sequence: TGTGCCAGCAGTGATAGAGTAGCGGGAGGAGAAAGTGAGCAGTTCTTC.